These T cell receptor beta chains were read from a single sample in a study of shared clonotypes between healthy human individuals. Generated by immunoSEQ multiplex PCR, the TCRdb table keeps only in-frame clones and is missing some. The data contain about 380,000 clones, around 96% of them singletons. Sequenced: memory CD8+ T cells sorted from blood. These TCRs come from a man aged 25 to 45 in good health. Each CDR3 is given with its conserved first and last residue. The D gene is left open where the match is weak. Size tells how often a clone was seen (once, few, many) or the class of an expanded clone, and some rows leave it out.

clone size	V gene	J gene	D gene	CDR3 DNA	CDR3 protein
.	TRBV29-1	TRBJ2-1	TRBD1	TGCAGCGTCGACAGGGGGGGGGAGCAGTTCTTC	CSVDRGGEQFF
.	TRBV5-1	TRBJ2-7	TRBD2	TGCGCCAGCAGCTCCCTAGCGGGCGCGACCTACGAGCAGTACTTC	CASSSLAGATYEQYF
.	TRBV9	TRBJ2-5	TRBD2	TGTGCCAGCAGCGTAGAAGGACTAGCGGGGGGACAAGAGACCCAGTACTTC	CASSVEGLAGGQETQYF
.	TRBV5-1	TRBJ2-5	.	TGCGCCAGCAGCCACAAACGTTCCACTAGACTGGGGATAGAGACCCAGTACTTC	CASSHKRSTRLGIETQYF
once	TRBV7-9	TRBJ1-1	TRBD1	TGTGCCAGCAGCTTATGGACAGGGGGCATGAACACTGAAGCTTTCTTT	CASSLWTGGMNTEAFF
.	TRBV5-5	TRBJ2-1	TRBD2	TGTGCCAGCAGCTTGTCCCCGGGACTAAATTTGGGCAATGAGCAGTTCTTC	CASSLSPGLNLGNEQFF
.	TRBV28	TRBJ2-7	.	TGTGCCAGCAGTTTAGGAGGGAGTGGCTCCTACGAGCAGTACTTC	CASSLGGSGSYEQYF
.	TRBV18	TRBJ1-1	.	TGTGCCAGCTCACCAGGGGGCAGGGGCACTGAAGCTTTCTTT	CASSPGGRGTEAFF
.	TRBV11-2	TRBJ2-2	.	TGTGCCAGCAGCCCCCGGGTGGGGGGCGGCAACACCGGGGAGCTGTTTTTT	CASSPRVGGGNTGELFF
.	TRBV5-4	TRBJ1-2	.	TGTGCCAGCAGCTTGGGGGCAGGGGATTGGGGCTACACCTTC	CASSLGAGDWGYTF
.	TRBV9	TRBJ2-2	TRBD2	TGTGCCAGCAGTCGGACTAGCGGGACCACCGGGGAGCTGTTTTTT	CASSRTSGTTGELFF
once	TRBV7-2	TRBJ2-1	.	TGTGCCAGCAGCTTCGATAGCGCAAACTCCTACAATGAGCAGTTCTTC	CASSFDSANSYNEQFF
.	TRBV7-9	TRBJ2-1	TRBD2	TGTGCCAGCAGCTTACCCTCTAGCGGGAGGGCCCATGAGCAGTTCTTC	CASSLPSSGRAHEQFF
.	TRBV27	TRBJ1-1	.	TGTGCCAGCAGGCAGGGTAGGGAGTACACTGAAGCTTTCTTT	CASRQGREYTEAFF
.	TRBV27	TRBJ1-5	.	TGTGCCAGCAGTTGGGTCGGTCAGCCCCAGCATTTT	CASSWVGQPQHF
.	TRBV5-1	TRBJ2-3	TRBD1	TGCGCCAGCAGACTGGGACAGGGCACAGATACGCAGTATTTT	CASRLGQGTDTQYF
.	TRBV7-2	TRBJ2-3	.	TGTGCCAGCAGCTTAGTTTTGGGTCGCTCAGATACGCAGTATTTT	CASSLVLGRSDTQYF
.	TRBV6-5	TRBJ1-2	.	TGTGCCAGCAGTTATGATGGCAGGGCGGCCTATGGCTACACCTTC	CASSYDGRAAYGYTF
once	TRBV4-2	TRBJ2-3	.	TGTGCCAGCAGCCAAGAGTTTAGAGATACGCAGTATTTT	CASSQEFRDTQYF
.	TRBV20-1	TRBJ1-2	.	TGCAGTGCTAGATTTTTTTATGGCTACACCTTC	CSARFFYGYTF
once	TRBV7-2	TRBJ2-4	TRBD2	TGTGCCAGCAGCTTCCCCGGTGCTAGCGGGAGAAACATTCAGTACTTC	CASSFPGASGRNIQYF
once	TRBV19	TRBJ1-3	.	TGTGCCAGTAGTATAGCAGGGGCTGGAAACACCATATATTTT	CASSIAGAGNTIYF
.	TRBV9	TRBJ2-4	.	TGTGCCAGCAGCCCCGGGGGAACCGTCCCACTATATCAGTACTTC	CASSPGGTVPLYQYF
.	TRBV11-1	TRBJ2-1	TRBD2	TGTGCCAGCTCCATTCTAGCGGGAGGTTACAATGAGCAGTTCTTC	CASSILAGGYNEQFF
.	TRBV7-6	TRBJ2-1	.	TGTGCCAGCAGCTTAGCGGGAGTCTACAATGAGCAGTTCTTC	CASSLAGVYNEQFF
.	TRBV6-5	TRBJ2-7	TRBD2	TGTGCCAGCAGTTACTCGATCCTAAGCGGGAGCTACGAGCAGTACTTC	CASSYSILSGSYEQYF
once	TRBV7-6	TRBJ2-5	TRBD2	TGTGCCAGCAGCTTCATAGCGGGAGGACAAGAGACCCAGTACTTC	CASSFIAGGQETQYF
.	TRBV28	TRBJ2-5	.	TGTGCCAGCAGATCCCAAGAGACCCAGTACTTC	CASRSQETQYF
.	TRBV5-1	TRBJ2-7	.	TGCGCCAGCACCGTTTTCGACTTCAAAAGCTCCTACGAGCAGTACTTC	CASTVFDFKSSYEQYF
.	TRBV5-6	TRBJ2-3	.	TGTGCCAGCAAAGCACAGGGTCGATCACTCACAGATACGCAGTATTTT	CASKAQGRSLTDTQYF
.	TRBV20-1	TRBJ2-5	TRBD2	TGCAGTGCCGCGGGGGGGGAGACCCAGTACTTC	CSAAGGETQYF
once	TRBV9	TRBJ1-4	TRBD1	TGTGCCAGCAGCGCGGACAGGGGGCAGGAAAAACTGTTTTTT	CASSADRGQEKLFF